The 26 T cell receptor beta chains given below trace back to one sample, sequenced in a study of T cell responses to AZD1222 COVID-19 vaccine. TCRdb keeps only in-frame clones here, not all; method: immunoSEQ multiplex PCR. Here the sample spans about 150,000 clones, roughly 92% being singletons. Sequencing was performed on peripheral blood, taken on day 0 of AZD1222 vaccination. The receptors come from an adult in good health.

The chain couples TRBV6-4 to TRBJ1-2, with D uncertain. The CDR3 runs 14 residues. Germline V lookup: CDR1 MRHNA, CDR2 SNTAGT. V was pared by 7 bases and J by 4 bases, with 16 bases between. CDR3 protein: CASKATWTSYGYTF. The CDR3 coding sequence is TGTGCCAGCAAGGCAACTTGGACCTCCTATGGCTACACCTTC.

The chain has TRBV4-2 and TRBJ2-7; 9 bases align to TRBD2. This CDR3 spans 17 amino acids. V trimming: 1 base; J trimming: 5 bases; junction bases outside the gene matches: 12. Germline V gene lookup returns CDR1 LGHNA and CDR2 YNFKEQ. CDR3 in amino acids: CASSQAEWAGGLHEQYF. As DNA, the CDR3 is TGTGCCAGCAGCCAAGCCGAGTGGGCGGGAGGGCTCCACGAGCAGTACTTC.

The gene calls are TRBV5-1 and TRBJ2-7; TRBD2 agrees at 7 bases. With V trimmed by 4 bases and J by 3 bases, 4 bases remained unmatched. Germline lookup yields CDR1 SGHRS and CDR2 YFSETQ. The CDR3 spans 13 residues. CDR3 coding DNA: TGCGCCAGCAGCGCCCGGGACTACTACGAGCAGTACTTC. Residues: CASSARDYYEQYF.

This rearrangement joins TRBV6-1 to TRBJ1-2, with a tentative D call TRBD1 (5 bases). Germline V gene lookup returns CDR1 MNHNS and CDR2 SASEGT. V gave up 2 bases and J gave up 9 bases, with 19 bases separating them. The CDR3 length is 15 residues. The CDR3 loop reads CASSEQGLGGGRYTF. The CDR3 bases are TGTGCCAGCAGTGAACAGGGTCTGGGCGGTGGGCGCTACACCTTC.

This chain connects TRBV3-1 (or the pseudogene TRBV3-2) to TRBJ2-6; D ambiguous. V was pared by 3 bases and J by 2 bases, with 11 bases between. CDR3 size: 16 residues. Germline CDR1 reads LGHDT; CDR2 reads YNNKEL (reference sequence). The CDR3 nucleotides are TGTGCCAGCAGCCAGTACTCGCGGACTGGGGCCAACGTCCTGACTTTC. Its translation is CASSQYSRTGANVLTF.

This sequence joins TRBV7-9 and TRBJ1-2; no firm D call. The V gene lost 3 bases and the J gene lost 7 bases, with 18 bases spanning the gap. The germline CDR1 and CDR2 sequences are SEHNR and FQNEAQ (reference sequence). This CDR3 is 15 amino acids long. CDR3 in amino acids: CASSLGGEEPRGYTF. The CDR3 region has the DNA TGTGCCAGCAGCTTGGGCGGGGAGGAGCCCCGTGGCTACACCTTC.

The genes are TRBV18 and TRBJ1-1; 7 bases agree with TRBD1. The germline gives CDR1 KGHSH, CDR2 LQKENI. After removal of 3 bases from V and 6 bases from J, the junction contained 4 bases not matched to a gene. The CDR3 has 13 residues. The CDR3 region is CASSPNQGAEAFF. The CDR3 DNA is TGTGCCAGCTCACCGAATCAGGGGGCTGAAGCTTTCTTT. The whole variable domain, remainder taken from reference TRBV18 and TRBJ1-1, is NAGVMQNPRHLVRRRGQEARLRCSPMKGHSHVYWYRQLPEEGLKFMVYLQKENIIDESGMPKERFSAEFPKEGPSILRIQQVVRGDSAAYFCASSPNQGAEAFFGQGTRLTVV.

The chain is built from TRBV29-1 and TRBJ1-2; D gene unclear. The CDR3 covers 12 residues. Germline CDR1 SQVTM, CDR2 ANQGSEA. Trimming took off 5 bases at V and 6 bases at J, with 13 bases between the two ends. In DNA, the CDR3 is TGCAGCGTTCTGAGGCCTGAGGATGGCTACACCTTC. Translating it yields CSVLRPEDGYTF.

The chain uses TRBV6-5 and TRBJ1-1; TRBD1 is a possible D gene (5 bases). Trimming shortened V by 7 bases and J by 0 bases, and 15 bases separated the two germline ends. This CDR3 has 15 residues. CDR1 and CDR2 from the germline V gene are MNHEY and SVGAGI. This CDR3 is CASIRDGYLNTEAFF. The DNA for the CDR3 is TGTGCCAGCATTCGGGACGGTTACCTGAACACTGAAGCTTTCTTT.

The CDR3 spells CASSGTSGSSEQYF. The CDR3 DNA sequence: TGTGCCAGCAGTGGGACTAGCGGGAGTTCGGAGCAGTACTTC. The chain carries TRBV2 and TRBJ2-7, with TRBD2 matching over 13 bases. Losses at the gene ends were 4 bases for V and 7 bases for J; bases not matched to a gene: 4. The V gene's germline CDR1 is SNHLY and CDR2 FYNNEI. This CDR3 contains 14 residues.

This chain links TRBV2 with TRBJ1-4; weak D call: TRBD1 (5 bases). CDR3 size: 15 residues. Germline CDR1 and CDR2: SNHLY and FYNNEI. The ends were cut back, 5 bases at V and 8 bases at J, with 18 bases in the middle. CDR3: CASSRGPLTGEKLFF. The CDR3 coding sequence is TGTGCCAGCAGTAGGGGACCCCTTACGGGAGAAAAACTGTTTTTT.

This chain links TRBV5-4 with TRBJ1-2; a possible D gene is TRBD1 (5 bases). V shed 3 bases and J shed 4 bases, with 7 bases lying between them. CDR1 and CDR2 from the germline V gene are SGHNT and YYREEE (reference sequence). The CDR3 consists of 12 residues. CDR3 sequence (DNA): TGTGCCAGCAGCTCAGGGTTCTATGGCTACACCTTC. It specifies CASSSGFYGYTF. The full variable domain, with the rest looked up from reference TRBV5-4 and TRBJ1-2, is ETGVTQSPTHLIKTRGQQVTLRCSSQSGHNTVSWYQQALGQGPQFIFQYYREEENGRGNFPPRFSGLQFPNYSSELNVNALELDDSALYLCASSSGFYGYTFGSGTRLTVV.

CDR3 coding DNA: TGTGCCAGCAGCGCCGGGAGTCTCATTGAGACCCAGTACTTC. Its protein product is CASSAGSLIETQYF. The chain combines TRBV6-2 or TRBV6-3 with TRBJ2-5; tentative D call: TRBD2 (6 bases). Trimming left V 6 bases short and J 5 bases short, with 16 bases between. Germline lookup yields CDR1 MNHEY and CDR2 SVGEGT. This CDR3 is built from 14 residues.

This chain uses TRBV29-1 with TRBJ2-3; no clear D gene. The ends were cut back, 1 base at V and 0 bases at J, with 5 bases in the middle. The germline CDR1 and CDR2 sequences are SQVTM and ANQGSEA. The CDR3 extends over 13 amino acids. In DNA form, the CDR3 reads TGCAGCGTTGAAGGTGGAAGCACAGATACGCAGTATTTT. Translation gives CSVEGGSTDTQYF.

The CDR3 here is CASSLARGSLSNEQFF. CDR3 bases: TGCGCCAGCAGCTTGGCCCGCGGGAGCCTGTCCAATGAGCAGTTCTTC. The rearrangement links TRBV5-1 to TRBJ2-1, with 7 bases matching TRBD2. V shed 0 bases and J 6 bases; nucleotides not matched to a gene: 9. This CDR3 comprises 16 residues. Germline assignment: CDR1 SGHRS and CDR2 YFSETQ.

The V call is TRBV9, the J call TRBJ1-1; 8 bases line up with TRBD1. The CDR3 extends over 15 amino acids. The J segment lost 5 bases and the V segment lost 4 bases, leaving 10 bases of the junction unmatched. Germline V CDR1 and CDR2: SGDLS, YYNGEE. Written as DNA, the CDR3 is TGTGCCAGCAGCCCTCAGGGGGCCGGGTTGACTGAAGCTTTCTTT. Translated, it gives CASSPQGAGLTEAFF.

The V and J genes are TRBV5-5 and TRBJ1-2; D not resolved. Trimming left V 0 bases short and J 4 bases short, with 13 bases between. The germline gives CDR1 SGHKS, CDR2 YYEKEE (reference sequence). The CDR3 contains 15 residues. CDR3 in DNA: TGTGCCAGCAGCTTGGAACCCCGGTCCTCCTATGGCTACACCTTC. This gives the protein CASSLEPRSSYGYTF.

This chain joins TRBV30 and TRBJ1-3; weak D call: TRBD1 (5 bases). CDR3 length: 14 amino acids. The germline V and J ends were trimmed by 2 bases and 4 bases, with 12 bases remaining between them. Germline-derived CDR1 and CDR2 are GTSNPN and SVGIG (reference sequence). CDR3 residues: CAWSSKGLGNTIYF. The CDR3 DNA is TGTGCCTGGAGTTCAAAGGGGTTAGGAAACACCATATATTTT.

The V call is TRBV3-1 (or the pseudogene TRBV3-2), the J call TRBJ2-2; TRBD2 matches at 7 bases. The germline gives CDR1 LGHDT, CDR2 YNNKEL (reference sequence). With V trimmed by 4 bases and J by 4 bases, 3 bases remained unmatched. The CDR3 length is 14 residues. CDR3 protein: CASSPWGGTGELFF. The CDR3, as DNA: TGTGCCAGCAGCCCCTGGGGGGGCACCGGGGAGCTGTTTTTT.

V and J are TRBV5-1 and TRBJ1-2; D gene uncertain. Germline assignment: CDR1 SGHRS and CDR2 YFSETQ. V shed 0 bases and J shed 3 bases, with 12 bases lying between them. CDR3 length equals 15 residues. The CDR3, as DNA: TGCGCCAGCAGCTTGGCGGGTCAGCCCGACTATGGCTACACCTTC. Amino acid sequence: CASSLAGQPDYGYTF.

In DNA form, the CDR3 reads TGTGCCAGCAGTTCACCTCCCGGGACAGCGAACACTGAAGCTTTCTTT. Its protein is CASSSPPGTANTEAFF. The chain links TRBV27 to TRBJ1-1; 7 nucleotides line up with TRBD1. Germline trimming cut 4 bases from V and 1 base from J; bases unmatched to any gene: 9. The CDR3 contains 16 residues. CDR1 MNHEY and CDR2 SMNVEV come from the germline V gene (reference sequence).

The chain joins TRBV5-1 to TRBJ2-7; perhaps TRBD1 as D (6 bases). The V end lost 4 bases, the J end lost 4 bases, and 15 bases lay between the germline ends. CDR3 size: 14 residues. Germline V gives CDR1 SGHRS, CDR2 YFSETQ. The DNA of the CDR3 is TGCGCCAGCAGCAAGGACAGAGGTGATTACGAGCAGTACTTC. It yields the protein CASSKDRGDYEQYF.

This clone occurred once. The V call is TRBV27, the J call TRBJ1-3; D gene ambiguous. Trimming took off 5 bases at V and 0 bases at J, with 11 bases between the two ends. The germline CDR1 and CDR2 sequences are MNHEY and SMNVEV (reference sequence). The CDR3 is made up of 15 amino acids. CDR3 residues: CASSPLHTSGNTIYF. CDR3 nucleotides: TGTGCCAGCAGTCCACTTCACACCTCTGGAAACACCATATATTTT.

Comments on this clone: Relative to the germline gene, one junction end is altered; a read error may explain this. This chain joins TRBV11-3 and TRBJ2-1; no clear D. The CDR3 is 11 amino acids. The germline V gene encodes CDR1 SGHNT and CDR2 YENEEA. The CDR3 DNA follows: TGTGCCAGCAGTTTAGAAGATGAGCAGTTCTTC. This gives the protein CASSLEDEQFF.

This clone was seen a handful of times. Mismatch with germline at one junction end may stem from a read error. This chain links TRBV7-2 with TRBJ2-1, with 11 bases aligning to TRBD2. This CDR3 is built from 15 residues. The germline V gene encodes CDR1 SGHTA and CDR2 FQGNSA. The CDR3 spells CASSLAGGPYNEQFF. The CDR3 coding sequence is TGTGCCAGCAGCCTAGCGGGAGGACCCTACAATGAGCAGTTCTTC.

The V and J genes are TRBV15 and TRBJ2-1; TRBD2 matches at 10 bases. This CDR3 has 17 residues. V dropped 0 bases and J dropped 5; count of bases not matched to a gene: 7. CDR1 LNHNV and CDR2 YYDKDF come from the germline V gene (reference sequence). The CDR3 reads CATSRDFGLAVDNEQFF. As DNA, the CDR3 is TGTGCCACCAGCAGAGATTTCGGACTAGCGGTTGACAATGAGCAGTTCTTC.